This TCR beta chain was identified during a study of lymphopenia after photon versus proton radiotherapy. Findings of the study overall: Authors raise, but do not show, better survival with proton therapy. Proton therapy kept repertoires fairly stable, unlike photons, which gained effector/memory cells. In patients who died, overall survival fell as post-nadir TCR diversity dropped more. After lymphocyte nadir, photon-treated repertoires showed oligoclonal expansion, especially CD8+ Temra.

TCRdb's copy holds only in-frame clones and misses some; the assay was immunoSEQ multiplex PCR. The sample has about 55,000 clones; 84% are singletons. Concerning this clone: The target antigen is unknown.

The receptor was isolated from a man between 60 and 70 years old with pancreatic cancer. The starting material was peripheral blood, obtained from a patient treated with proton-based radiotherapy.

The CDR3 sequence: CASQRDSNEKLFF. CDR3 coding DNA: TGTGCCAGTCAGCGGGACAGTAATGAAAAACTGTTTTTT. The chain has TRBV19 and TRBJ1-4, with 7 bases identical to TRBD1. The CDR3 covers 13 residues. CDR1 and CDR2 from the germline V gene are LNHDA and SQIVND (reference sequence). The junction had 4 bases not matched to a gene; V was cut back by 8 bases and J by 4 bases.